Listed here are 23 T cell receptor beta chains from one sample, sequenced in a study of T-cell reconstitution after alpha-beta-depleted transplantation in children. Unique molecular identifiers were built into the TCRbeta library. A single record per CDR3 protein comes from TCRdb applying MiXCR to the PCR reads. The repertoire consists of under 300,000 distinct CDR3 sequences, with around 8.9% occurring once and the leading ten covering roughly 5.1%. Sample: PBMCs from the stem cell graft donor, taken from the stem cell graft. The receptors derive from a human donor who donated a stem cell graft to a child with SCID.

This clonotype has at least ten counts. V is TRBV7-8 and J is TRBJ2-7, with 8 bases aligning to TRBD1. Trimming removed 5 bases from V and 3 bases from J; junction bases left unmatched: 6. CDR3 length: 14 amino acids. CDR1 and CDR2 from the germline V gene are SGHVS and FQNEAQ. The CDR3 region has the DNA TGTGCCAGCAGCCCTCGGGACAGGTACTACGAGCAGTACTTC. It specifies CASSPRDRYYEQYF.

This clonotype was picked up many times. The V gene is TRBV24-1, the J gene TRBJ2-3; 9 bases are shared with TRBD1. The V gene's germline CDR1 is KGHDR and CDR2 SFDVKD. The CDR3 spans 15 residues. The J segment lost 4 bases and the V segment lost 9 bases, leaving 10 bases of the junction unmatched. The CDR3, as DNA: TGTGCCACCTCTACAGGGGGCGCCGGACCAGATACGCAGTATTTT. Protein product: CATSTGGAGPDTQYF.

The table lists this clonotype with many counts. V is TRBV6-6 and J is TRBJ1-5; D remains ambiguous. This CDR3 spans 13 amino acids. The germline gives CDR1 MNHNY, CDR2 SVGAGI (reference sequence). Trimming stripped 4 bases from V and 5 bases from J, with 9 bases between. The CDR3 spells CASSSGRDQPQHF. The CDR3 DNA sequence: TGTGCCAGCAGTTCGGGGAGGGATCAGCCCCAGCATTTT.

The sample holds many counts of this clonotype. The rearrangement links TRBV7-2 to TRBJ2-1; D ambiguous. The V gene's germline CDR1 is SGHTA and CDR2 FQGNSA. The CDR3 loop spans 15 amino acids. Trimming took off 0 bases at V and 1 base at J, with 7 bases between the two ends. The CDR3 loop reads CASSLAGLSYNEQFF. CDR3 DNA: TGTGCCAGCAGCTTAGCGGGGTTATCCTACAATGAGCAGTTCTTC.

Many counts were recorded for this clonotype. The chain is built from TRBV4-1 and TRBJ1-2; no definite D call. CDR1 is MGHRA and CDR2 is YSYEKL in the germline V gene. The CDR3 consists of 14 residues. V dropped 0 bases and J dropped 2 bases, with 7 bases sitting between them. CDR3 protein: CASSQELGNYGYTF. CDR3 DNA sequence: TGCGCCAGCAGCCAAGAACTAGGGAACTATGGCTACACCTTC.

This clonotype was recorded at least ten times. The V gene is TRBV12-3 or TRBV12-4, the J gene TRBJ2-5; D remains ambiguous. V was trimmed by 6 bases and J by 5 bases, leaving 16 bases between them. This CDR3 is 14 amino acids long. The CDR3 loop is CASSLRLGGETQYF. Here the CDR3 DNA reads TGTGCCAGCAGCCTGCGACTGGGTGGGGAGACCCAGTACTTC.

This clonotype was counted a few times. CDR3 DNA sequence: TGTGCCAGCAGCTTAACGGGTCAGACAGCAGATACGCAGTATTTT. Encoded protein: CASSLTGQTADTQYF. The chain carries TRBV7-3 and TRBJ2-3, with D possibly TRBD1 on 5 matching bases. The V gene's germline CDR1 is SGHTA and CDR2 FQGTGA. The CDR3 covers 15 residues. V lost 0 bases and J lost 4, with 11 bases in between.

This chain joins TRBV3-1 and TRBJ2-3, with 9 positions matching TRBD2. V lost 11 bases to trimming and J lost 0 bases; unmatched junction nucleotides: 21. The CDR3 is made up of 19 amino acids. Germline V gene lookup returns CDR1 LGHDT and CDR2 YNNKEL (reference sequence). The chain's CDR3 is CAFCFDVRLAGSSTDTQYF. The CDR3 DNA sequence: TGTGCCTTCTGTTTTGATGTGCGGCTAGCGGGGAGTAGCACAGATACGCAGTATTTT.

This clonotype was counted at least ten times. The gene calls are TRBV7-9 and TRBJ2-3, with TRBD2 matching 13 bases. There are 15 residues in the CDR3. CDR1 is SEHNR, CDR2 FQNEAQ, per germline (reference sequence). V lost 4 bases, J lost 4 bases, and 2 bases stayed unmatched. The chain's CDR3 is CASSSGTSGADTQYF. CDR3 DNA sequence: TGTGCCAGCAGCTCAGGGACTAGCGGGGCAGATACGCAGTATTTT.

This clonotype was counted many times. The rearrangement joins TRBV4-3 to TRBJ2-1, with 16 bases aligning to TRBD2. With V trimmed by 1 base and J by 6 bases, 12 bases remained unmatched. Germline CDR1 and CDR2: LGHNA and YSLEER. This CDR3 is 20 amino acids long. The CDR3 loop is CASSQVASGLAGGQGNEQFF. CDR3 DNA sequence: TGCGCCAGCAGCCAAGTGGCATCGGGACTAGCGGGGGGGCAGGGCAATGAGCAGTTCTTC.

This clonotype showed up many times. The chain links TRBV12-3 or TRBV12-4 to TRBJ2-1; D unresolved. CDR3 length: 13 residues. V was trimmed by 7 bases and J by 9 bases, leaving 16 bases between them. CDR3 sequence (DNA): TGTGCCAGCACCAAGAGACTGGCGACTGAGCAGTTCTTC. Its protein product is CASTKRLATEQFF.

This clonotype was seen at least ten times. The rearrangement joins TRBV5-1 to TRBJ2-5; D gene ambiguous. This CDR3 region has 13 residues. Trimming left V 5 bases short and J 1 base short, with 9 bases between. Germline CDR1 reads SGHRS; CDR2 reads YFSETQ. In DNA form, the CDR3 reads TGCGCCAGCAGTACGTCCCCCCAAGAGACCCAGTACTTC. Protein product: CASSTSPQETQYF. Complete variable domain (other parts from reference TRBV5-1 and TRBJ2-5): KAGVTQTPRYLIKTRGQQVTLSCSPISGHRSVSWYQQTPGQGLQFLFEYFSETQRNKGNFPGRFSGRQFSNSRSEMNVSTLELGDSALYLCASSTSPQETQYFGPGTRLLVL.

The CDR3 DNA follows: TGTGCCTGGATGAAGGAGCCGGGGCCGGGCACTGAAGCTTTCTTT. Amino acids: CAWMKEPGPGTEAFF. This rearrangement joins TRBV30 to TRBJ1-1; weak D call: TRBD1 (5 bases). The CDR3 is 15 amino acids. Germline CDR1 reads GTSNPN; CDR2 reads SVGIG (reference sequence). V lost 4 bases and J lost 4, with 19 bases in between.

This clonotype has a count of ten or more. CDR3 region: CASSPNPGHFSFTF. CDR3 sequence (DNA): TGTGCCAGCAGCCCCAACCCGGGACACTTTTCGTTCACCTTC. The V gene is TRBV7-2, the J gene TRBJ1-2, with D tentatively TRBD1 (6 bases). CDR1 SGHTA and CDR2 FQGNSA come from the germline V gene. The CDR3 runs to 14 residues. The V and J ends lost 5 bases and 13 bases respectively, with 23 bases between them.

This clonotype has ten or more counts. Relative to the germline gene, one junction end is altered; a read error may explain this. This sequence joins TRBV20-1 and TRBJ2-5; D ambiguous. CDR1 DFQATT and CDR2 SNEGSKA come from the germline V gene (reference sequence). The CDR3 spans 14 residues. The CDR3 nucleotides are TGCAGTGCCAGAGGCTCATCTAGGCAAGAGACCCAGTACTTC. Protein sequence: CSARGSSRQETQYF.

This clonotype was found many times. This chain joins TRBV4-1 and TRBJ2-2; the D is unclear. V lost 4 bases to trimming and J lost 1 base, with 7 bases between them. The germline CDR1 and CDR2 sequences are MGHRA and YSYEKL. The CDR3 loop spans 14 amino acids. In DNA form, the CDR3 reads TGCGCCAGCAGCCCCAACGAGAACACCGGGGAGCTGTTTTTT. Its translation is CASSPNENTGELFF.

This clonotype was seen at least ten times. The chain couples TRBV20-1 to TRBJ2-3, with a weak D call TRBD2 (6 bases). V lost 0 bases and J lost 14, with 18 bases in between. Germline lookup yields CDR1 DFQATT and CDR2 SNEGSKA (reference sequence). This CDR3 has 13 residues. CDR3 protein: CSARDRQGGGAYF. CDR3 coding DNA: TGCAGTGCTAGAGATCGCCAGGGAGGAGGAGCGTATTTT.

This clonotype appeared many times. The junction departs from the called germline gene at one end, perhaps through a read error. The chain joins TRBV5-1 to TRBJ1-1, with D uncertain. This CDR3 is 16 amino acids long. Germline assignment: CDR1 SGHRS and CDR2 YFSETQ. The CDR3 region is CASSLLPGWENSEAFF. The DNA of the CDR3 is TGCGCCAGCAGCTTACTCCCGGGCTGGGAGAACTCTGAAGCTTTCTTT.

This clonotype was detected many times. The CDR3 reads CSSLAVETQYF. CDR3 sequence (DNA): TGCAGTTCATTAGCGGTTGAGACCCAGTACTTC. The V gene is TRBV20-1, the J gene TRBJ2-5; weak D call: TRBD2 (6 bases). The CDR3 runs 11 residues. In germline, CDR1 is DFQATT, CDR2 SNEGSKA (reference sequence). Trimming took 8 bases from V and 5 from J, leaving 12 bases between them.

This clonotype was picked up many times. The chain uses TRBV19 and TRBJ1-5; TRBD1 matches 7 bases. Looked up from germline, CDR1 is LNHDA and CDR2 is SQIVND (reference sequence). Trimming removed 5 bases from V and 1 base from J; junction bases left unmatched: 5. The CDR3 consists of 15 residues. The CDR3 protein is CASSPSGGSNQPQHF. The CDR3 DNA reads TGTGCCAGTAGTCCGTCAGGGGGGAGCAATCAGCCCCAGCATTTT.

This clonotype was counted many times. The J gene is TRBJ1-1, the V gene TRBV24-1; possible D gene TRBD1, 6 bases. Trimming pared 5 bases from V and 0 bases from J, leaving 6 bases between. The CDR3 has 13 residues. CDR1 and CDR2 from the germline V gene are KGHDR and SFDVKD. The CDR3 here is CATSAGVNTEAFF. The CDR3 DNA follows: TGTGCCACCAGTGCAGGGGTGAACACTGAAGCTTTCTTT.

The chain has TRBV7-2 and TRBJ2-3; 12 bases map to TRBD2. Trimming removed 2 bases from V and 6 bases from J; junction bases left unmatched: 3. The CDR3 runs 15 residues. Germline CDR1 and CDR2: SGHTA and FQGNSA. The CDR3 is CASSLLAGGLDTQYF. Here the CDR3 DNA reads TGTGCCAGCAGCTTACTAGCGGGGGGGTTGGATACGCAGTATTTT. The variable domain in full, completed from reference TRBV7-2 and TRBJ2-3, reads GAGVSQSPSNKVTEKGKDVELRCDPISGHTALYWYRQSLGQGLEFLIYFQGNSAPDKSGLPSDRFSAERTGGSVSTLTIQRTQQEDSAVYLCASSLLAGGLDTQYFGPGTRLTVL.

Points on this clonotype: The junction departs from germline at one end; a sequencing error may be responsible. This chain connects TRBV5-1 to TRBJ1-1, with TRBD1 matching over 7 bases. From germline, CDR1 is SGHRS and CDR2 YFSETQ. This CDR3 contains 13 residues. CDR3 nucleotides: TGCGCCAGCAGCGAGACAGGGTATACTGAAGATTTCTTT. Its translation is CASSETGYTEDFF.